The 9 T cell receptor beta chains given below trace back to one sample, sequenced in a study of PD-L1 blockade in urothelial cancer (dated by TCRdb to 2016 to 2017). The library was generated by the immunoSEQ multiplex PCR assay. TCRdb retrieved this table from immuneACCESS and kept in-frame rearrangements only. Not all clones are present; in checked studies, unresolved V genes account for under half, and no reason is known for the remainder. The sample yields over 30,000 clones; over 75% were counted once. The top ten constitute approximately 15% of the sample. The sample's time point, from its label and the paper: pretreatment peripheral blood. The source material was PBMCs, sampled around atezolizumab (anti-PD-L1) treatment. The origin of the receptors is a man between 60 and 75 years old with urothelial cancer.

This clone was observed a few times. The chain carries TRBV5-1 and TRBJ2-7; no firm D call. Between the trimmed V and J ends, which lost 0 bases and 2 bases, there was a span of 9 bases. Germline CDR1 is SGHRS and CDR2 is YFSETQ. This CDR3 has 14 amino acids. The CDR3 sequence is CASSLDASAYEQYF. CDR3 nucleotides: TGCGCCAGCAGCTTGGATGCCAGCGCCTACGAGCAGTACTTC.

This chain links TRBV2 with TRBJ2-1, with TRBD2 identical over 8 bases. V trimming: 4 bases; J trimming: 10 bases; junction bases outside the gene matches: 12. The CDR3 totals 15 residues. Germline loops: CDR1 SNHLY, CDR2 FYNNEI. The CDR3 sequence: CASSVRSGSGSEQFF. The CDR3 nucleotides read TGTGCCAGCAGTGTAAGGAGCGGGAGCGGGAGCGAGCAGTTCTTC.

V is TRBV28 and J is TRBJ2-7, with TRBD2 matching 7 bases. V shed 10 bases and J 2 bases; nucleotides not matched to a gene: 8. Germline assignment: CDR1 MDHEN and CDR2 SYDVKM. CDR3 size: 13 residues. CDR3 bases: TGTGCCATTCTATGGACTAGGACCTACGAGCAGTACTTC. It yields the protein CAILWTRTYEQYF.

This CDR3 is CASSATSGSTHEQFF. The CDR3 bases are TGTGCCAGCAGTGCGACTAGCGGGAGTACTCATGAGCAGTTCTTC. V is TRBV6-1 and J is TRBJ2-1; 12 positions match TRBD2. CDR3 size: 15 residues. The germline V gene has CDR1 MNHNS and CDR2 SASEGT. V dropped 4 bases and J dropped 8; count of bases not matched to a gene: 6.

V is TRBV5-4 and J is TRBJ2-5; 7 nucleotides line up with TRBD2. The J call could be wrong; TRBJ2-7 is a better fit for the DNA end. The CDR3 length is 13 residues. The germline V gene encodes CDR1 SGHNT and CDR2 YYREEE (reference sequence). The chain's CDR3 is CASSSREAYEQYF. In DNA form, the CDR3 reads TGTGCCAGCAGCTCACGGGAGGCCTACGAGCAGTACTTC.

The CDR3 region is CASSHTSGRANEQFF. CDR3 nucleotides: TGTGCCAGCAGCCATACTAGCGGGAGGGCCAATGAGCAGTTCTTC. The V gene is TRBV9, the J gene TRBJ2-1; 13 bases are shared with TRBD2. The V gene's germline CDR1 is SGDLS and CDR2 YYNGEE. The J segment lost 6 bases and the V segment lost 4 bases, leaving 4 bases of the junction unmatched. This CDR3 is 15 amino acids long.

This clone was detected only once. V is TRBV6-1 and J is TRBJ1-1, with D unclear. The V gene's germline CDR1 is MNHNS and CDR2 SASEGT. Trimming shortened V by 4 bases and J by 5 bases, and 8 bases separated the two germline ends. This CDR3 has 12 amino acids. DNA for the CDR3: TGTGCCAGCAGTGCACAGCTTACTGAAGCTTTCTTT. This sequence encodes CASSAQLTEAFF.

The chain has TRBV6-5 and TRBJ1-6, with 9 bases matching TRBD1. The CDR3 contains 14 residues. Germline CDR1 MNHEY, CDR2 SVGAGI. V shed 5 bases and J 8 bases; nucleotides not matched to a gene: 4. The CDR3 region is CASSGTGGYSPLHF. The CDR3 DNA sequence: TGTGCCAGCAGTGGAACAGGGGGCTATTCACCCCTCCACTTT.

The chain couples TRBV2 to TRBJ1-2; D is possibly TRBD1 (5 bases). This CDR3 comprises 14 residues. V lost 7 bases, J lost 4 bases, and 16 bases lay in between. Germline V gene lookup returns CDR1 SNHLY and CDR2 FYNNEI. The CDR3 reads CASTPTGDPYGYTF. In DNA, the CDR3 is TGTGCCAGCACCCCGACGGGGGATCCCTATGGCTACACCTTC.